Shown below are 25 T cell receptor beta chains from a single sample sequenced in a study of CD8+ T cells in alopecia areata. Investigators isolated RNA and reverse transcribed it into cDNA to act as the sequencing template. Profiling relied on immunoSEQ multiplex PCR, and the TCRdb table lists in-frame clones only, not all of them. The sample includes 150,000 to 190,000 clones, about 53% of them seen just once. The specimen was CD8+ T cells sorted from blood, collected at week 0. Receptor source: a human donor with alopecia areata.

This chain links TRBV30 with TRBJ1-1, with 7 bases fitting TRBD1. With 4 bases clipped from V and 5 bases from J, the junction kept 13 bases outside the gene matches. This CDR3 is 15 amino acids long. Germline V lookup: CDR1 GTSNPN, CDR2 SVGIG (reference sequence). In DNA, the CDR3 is TGTGCCTGGACCCCGAGGGGGGGCAGGGGGACTGAAGCTTTCTTT. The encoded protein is CAWTPRGGRGTEAFF.

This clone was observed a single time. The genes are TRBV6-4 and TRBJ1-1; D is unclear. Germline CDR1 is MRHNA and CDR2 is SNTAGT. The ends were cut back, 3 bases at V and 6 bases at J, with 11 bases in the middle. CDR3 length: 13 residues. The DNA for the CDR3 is TGTGCCAGCAGTGAAATTAAGGGTTCTGAAGCTTTCTTT. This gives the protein CASSEIKGSEAFF.

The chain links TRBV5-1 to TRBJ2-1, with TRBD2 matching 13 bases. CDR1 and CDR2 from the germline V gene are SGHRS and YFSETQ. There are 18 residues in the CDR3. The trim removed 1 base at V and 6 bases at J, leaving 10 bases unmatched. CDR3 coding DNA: TGCGCCAGCAGCTTGTACTCCACTAGCGGGGGGGCCTTCAATGAGCAGTTCTTC. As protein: CASSLYSTSGGAFNEQFF.

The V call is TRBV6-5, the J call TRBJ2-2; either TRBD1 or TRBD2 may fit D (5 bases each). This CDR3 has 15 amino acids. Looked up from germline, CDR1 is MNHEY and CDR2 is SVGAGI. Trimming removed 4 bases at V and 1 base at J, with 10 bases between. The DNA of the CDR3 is TGTGCCAGCAGTTCCCGGGGACGGAACACCGGGGAGCTGTTTTTT. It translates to CASSSRGRNTGELFF.

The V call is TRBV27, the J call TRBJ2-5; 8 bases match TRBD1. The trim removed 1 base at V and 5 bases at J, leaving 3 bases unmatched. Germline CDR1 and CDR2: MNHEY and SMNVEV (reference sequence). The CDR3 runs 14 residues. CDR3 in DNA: TGTGCCAGCAGTTTATGGGACAGGCGGGAGACCCAGTACTTC. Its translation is CASSLWDRRETQYF.

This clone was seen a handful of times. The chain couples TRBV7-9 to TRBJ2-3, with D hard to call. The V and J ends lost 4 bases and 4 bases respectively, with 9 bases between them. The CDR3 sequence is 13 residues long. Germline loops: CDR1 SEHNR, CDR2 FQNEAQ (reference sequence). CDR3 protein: CASSSVGSDTQYF. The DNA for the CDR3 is TGTGCCAGCAGCTCGGTCGGCTCAGATACGCAGTATTTT.

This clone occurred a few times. The CDR3 coding sequence is TGTGCCAGTAGTACCGGGACTAGGATTGAGCAGTACTTC. It encodes CASSTGTRIEQYF. The rearrangement joins TRBV19 to TRBJ2-7; 8 bases map to TRBD2. Germline CDR1 and CDR2: LNHDA and SQIVND (reference sequence). This CDR3 has 13 residues. Trimming removed 4 bases from V and 7 bases from J; junction bases left unmatched: 6.

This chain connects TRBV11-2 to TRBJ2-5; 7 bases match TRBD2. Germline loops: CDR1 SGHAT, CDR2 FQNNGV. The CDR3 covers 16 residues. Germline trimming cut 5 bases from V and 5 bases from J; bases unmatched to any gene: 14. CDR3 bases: TGTGCCAGCAGCATCAGCTACAGCGGGGTGAGGGAGACCCAGTACTTC. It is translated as CASSISYSGVRETQYF.

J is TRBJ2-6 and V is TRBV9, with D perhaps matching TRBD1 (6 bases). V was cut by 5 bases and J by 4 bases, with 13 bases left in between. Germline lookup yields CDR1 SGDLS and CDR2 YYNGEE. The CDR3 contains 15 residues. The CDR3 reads CASSQTGSGANVLTF. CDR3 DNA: TGTGCCAGCAGTCAAACAGGGTCCGGGGCCAACGTCCTGACTTTC.

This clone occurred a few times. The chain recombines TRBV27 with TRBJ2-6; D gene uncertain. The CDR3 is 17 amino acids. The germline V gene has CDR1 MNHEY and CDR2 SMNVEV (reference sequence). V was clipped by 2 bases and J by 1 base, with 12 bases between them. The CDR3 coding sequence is TGTGCCAGCAGTTTAGTGGGCCGGTTATCTGGGGCCAACGTCCTGACTTTC. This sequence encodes CASSLVGRLSGANVLTF.

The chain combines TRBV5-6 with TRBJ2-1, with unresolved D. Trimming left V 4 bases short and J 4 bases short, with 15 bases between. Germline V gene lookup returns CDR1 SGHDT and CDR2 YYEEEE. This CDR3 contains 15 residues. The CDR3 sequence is CASSPGDEPYNEQFF. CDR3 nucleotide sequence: TGTGCCAGCAGCCCAGGCGACGAGCCGTACAATGAGCAGTTCTTC.

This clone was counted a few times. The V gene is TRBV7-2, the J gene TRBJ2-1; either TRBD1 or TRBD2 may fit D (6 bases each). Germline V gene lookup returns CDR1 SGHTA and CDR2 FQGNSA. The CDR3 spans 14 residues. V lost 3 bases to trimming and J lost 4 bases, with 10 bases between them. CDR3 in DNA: TGTGCCAGCAGCTTTAAAGGGGGGTACAATGAGCAGTTCTTC. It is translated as CASSFKGGYNEQFF.

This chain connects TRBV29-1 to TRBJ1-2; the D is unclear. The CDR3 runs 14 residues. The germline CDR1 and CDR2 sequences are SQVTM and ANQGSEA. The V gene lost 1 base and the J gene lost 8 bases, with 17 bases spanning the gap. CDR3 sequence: CSVEAPQRGEGYTF. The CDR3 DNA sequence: TGCAGCGTTGAAGCGCCTCAGCGCGGGGAGGGCTACACCTTC.

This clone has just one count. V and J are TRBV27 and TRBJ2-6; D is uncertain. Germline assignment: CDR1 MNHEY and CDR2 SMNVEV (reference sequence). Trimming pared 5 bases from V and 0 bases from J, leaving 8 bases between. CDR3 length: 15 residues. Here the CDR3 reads CASSPQNSGANVLTF. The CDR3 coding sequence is TGTGCCAGCAGTCCCCAGAACTCTGGGGCCAACGTCCTGACTTTC.

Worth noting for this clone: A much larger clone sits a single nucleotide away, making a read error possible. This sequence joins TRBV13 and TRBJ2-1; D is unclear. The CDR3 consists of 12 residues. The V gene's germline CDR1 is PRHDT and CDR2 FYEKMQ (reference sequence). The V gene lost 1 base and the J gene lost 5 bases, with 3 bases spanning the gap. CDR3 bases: TGTGCCAGCAGCTTAGTGGACAATGAGCAGTTCTTC. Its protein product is CASSLVDNEQFF.

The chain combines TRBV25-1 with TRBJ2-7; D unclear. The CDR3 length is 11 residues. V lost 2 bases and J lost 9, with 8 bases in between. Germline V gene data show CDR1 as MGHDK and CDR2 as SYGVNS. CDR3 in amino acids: CASSEGHGQYF. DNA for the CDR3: TGTGCCAGCAGTGAAGGCCACGGGCAGTACTTC.

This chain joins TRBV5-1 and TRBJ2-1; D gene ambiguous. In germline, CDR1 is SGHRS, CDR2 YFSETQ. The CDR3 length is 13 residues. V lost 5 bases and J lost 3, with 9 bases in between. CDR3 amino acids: CASSGGNYNEQFF. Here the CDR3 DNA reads TGCGCCAGCAGTGGTGGGAACTACAATGAGCAGTTCTTC.

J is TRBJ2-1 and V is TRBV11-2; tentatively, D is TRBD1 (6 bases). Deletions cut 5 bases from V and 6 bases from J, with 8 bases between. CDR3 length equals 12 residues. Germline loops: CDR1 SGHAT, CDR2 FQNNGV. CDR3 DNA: TGTGCCAGCAGCGAAGGGGGCAATGAGCAGTTCTTC. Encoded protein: CASSEGGNEQFF.

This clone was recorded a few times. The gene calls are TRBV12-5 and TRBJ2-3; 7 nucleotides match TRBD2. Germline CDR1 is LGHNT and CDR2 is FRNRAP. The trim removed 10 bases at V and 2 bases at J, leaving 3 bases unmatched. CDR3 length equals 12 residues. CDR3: CATSGDTDTQYF. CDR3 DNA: TGTGCTACCAGCGGGGACACAGATACGCAGTATTTT.

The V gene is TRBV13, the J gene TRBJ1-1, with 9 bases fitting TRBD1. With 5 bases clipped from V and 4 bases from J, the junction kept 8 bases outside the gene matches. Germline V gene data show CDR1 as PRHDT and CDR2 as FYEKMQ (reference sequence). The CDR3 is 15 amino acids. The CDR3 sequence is CASSPRTGEGTEAFF. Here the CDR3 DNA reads TGTGCCAGCAGCCCCCGGACAGGGGAGGGCACTGAAGCTTTCTTT.

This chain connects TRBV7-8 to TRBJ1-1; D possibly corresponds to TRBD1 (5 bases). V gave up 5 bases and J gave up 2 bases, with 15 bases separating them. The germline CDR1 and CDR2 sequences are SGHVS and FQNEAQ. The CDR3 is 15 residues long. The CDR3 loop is CASSPLGTGNTEAFF. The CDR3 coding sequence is TGTGCCAGCAGCCCACTCGGGACGGGAAACACTGAAGCTTTCTTT.

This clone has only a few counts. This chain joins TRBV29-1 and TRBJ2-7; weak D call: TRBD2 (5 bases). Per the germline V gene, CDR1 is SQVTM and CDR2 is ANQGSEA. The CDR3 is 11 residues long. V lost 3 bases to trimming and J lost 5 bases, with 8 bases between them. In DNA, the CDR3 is TGCAGCGTTGAGACCGGGGACGAGCAGTACTTC. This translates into CSVETGDEQYF.

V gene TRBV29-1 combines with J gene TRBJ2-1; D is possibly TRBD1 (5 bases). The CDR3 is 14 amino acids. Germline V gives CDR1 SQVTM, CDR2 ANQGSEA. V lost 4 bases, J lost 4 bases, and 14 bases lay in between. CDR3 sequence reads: CSVAGWDGYNEQFF. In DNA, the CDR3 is TGCAGCGTTGCAGGGTGGGATGGATACAATGAGCAGTTCTTC.

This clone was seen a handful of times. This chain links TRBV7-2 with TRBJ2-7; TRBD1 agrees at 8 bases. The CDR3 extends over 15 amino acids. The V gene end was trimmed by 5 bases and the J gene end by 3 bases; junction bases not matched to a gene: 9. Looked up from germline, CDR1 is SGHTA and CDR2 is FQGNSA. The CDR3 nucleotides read TGTGCCAGCAGCCATACCGGGACAGGAAGCTACGAGCAGTACTTC. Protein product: CASSHTGTGSYEQYF.

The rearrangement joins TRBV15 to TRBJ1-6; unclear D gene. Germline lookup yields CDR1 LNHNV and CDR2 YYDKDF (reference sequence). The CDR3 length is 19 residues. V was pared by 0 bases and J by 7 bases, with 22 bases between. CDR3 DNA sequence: TGTGCCACCAGCAGAGATGCCGTAAAAAGAGACACCCGAAATTCACCCCTCCACTTT. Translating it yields CATSRDAVKRDTRNSPLHF.